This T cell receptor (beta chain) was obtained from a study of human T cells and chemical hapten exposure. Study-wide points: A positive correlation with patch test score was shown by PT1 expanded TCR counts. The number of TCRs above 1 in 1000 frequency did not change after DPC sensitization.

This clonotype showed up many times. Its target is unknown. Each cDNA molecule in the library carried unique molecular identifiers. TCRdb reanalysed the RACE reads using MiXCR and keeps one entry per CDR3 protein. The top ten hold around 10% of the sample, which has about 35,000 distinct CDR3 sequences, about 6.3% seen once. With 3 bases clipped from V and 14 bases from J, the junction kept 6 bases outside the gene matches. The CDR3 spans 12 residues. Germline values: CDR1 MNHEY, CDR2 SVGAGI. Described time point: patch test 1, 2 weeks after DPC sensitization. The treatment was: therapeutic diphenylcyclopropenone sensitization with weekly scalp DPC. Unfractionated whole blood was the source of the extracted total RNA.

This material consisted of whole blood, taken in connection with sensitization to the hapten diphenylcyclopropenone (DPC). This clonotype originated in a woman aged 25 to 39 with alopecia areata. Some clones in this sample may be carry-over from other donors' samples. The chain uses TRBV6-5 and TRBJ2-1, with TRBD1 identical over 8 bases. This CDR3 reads CASSYGTGDKFF. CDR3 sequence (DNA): TGTGCCAGCAGTTATGGGACAGGTGATAAGTTCTTC.